The clone carrying this TCR beta chain has a handful of counts. What it binds is not known. The data belong to a study of T-cell memory formation after mild COVID-19. Study-wide points: Contracting clones from day 15 to 85 showed balanced CD4/CD8; later expanders favored CD4+.

TCRdb ran MiXCR on the 5' RACE reads and lists one entry per CDR3 protein. The table records about 400,000 distinct CDR3 sequences, about 22% of them present only once. The V end lost 2 bases, the J end lost 6 bases, and 23 bases lay between the germline ends. The CDR3 extends over 18 amino acids. Germline V gene sequence: CDR1 KGHSH, CDR2 LQKENI. The rearrangement uses TRBV18 and TRBJ2-1, with D possibly TRBD2 on 7 matching bases. The specimen was PBMCs or a T cell subset sorted from them (not recorded which). The TCR was taken from an adult woman who had mild COVID-19 (a few samples of this study predate the infection). Cell type and time point are not known. In nucleotides, the CDR3 is TGTGCCAGCTCACCATGGTGGGGTTCGGGGGGCGCCTTCAATGAGCAGTTCTTC. Its translation: CASSPWWGSGGAFNEQFF. Full variable domain (remainder filled in from reference TRBV18 and TRBJ2-1): NAGVMQNPRHLVRRRGQEARLRCSPMKGHSHVYWYRQLPEEGLKFMVYLQKENIIDESGMPKERFSAEFPKEGPSILRIQQVVRGDSAAYFCASSPWWGSGGAFNEQFFGPGTRLTVL.